This T cell receptor beta chain was identified in a study of T cell responses to AZD1222 COVID-19 vaccine. Recipients boosted at about 4 weeks or about 12 weeks are pooled. This clone was picked up one time. Its antigen remains unknown. Sequenced by immunoSEQ multiplex PCR; TCRdb stores in-frame clones only, minus some. This sample yields tens of thousands of clones, of which 88% are seen a single time; 6.9% belongs to the top ten. Study outcomes and limitations: White British donors predominated, females outnumbered males, and clonal diversity was possibly underestimated. An increase in Spike-specific TCR breadth and depth was observed after two AZD1222 doses.

The CDR3 spans 14 residues. The germline gives CDR1 MNHEY, CDR2 SMNVEV (reference sequence). V trimming: 5 bases; J trimming: 5 bases; junction bases outside the gene matches: 6. The sequence was obtained from an adult who received the AZD1222 COVID-19 vaccine. Here the sequenced sample was peripheral blood, taken 28 days after the second AZD1222 dose. The V call is TRBV27, the J call TRBJ1-2; 9 bases agree with TRBD1. CDR3 protein: CASSARGQGYGYTF. For the CDR3, the DNA is TGTGCCAGCAGTGCCCGCGGACAGGGGTATGGCTACACCTTC.